Below are 25 T cell receptor beta chains sequenced from a single sample in a study of shared clonotypes between healthy human individuals. Here immunoSEQ multiplex PCR was the method, and the copy in TCRdb shows in-frame clones only, minus some. Of hundreds of thousands of clones listed, about 96% are singletons. The naive CD8 subset, CD45RO-negative cells positively selected for CCR7, excluded terminally differentiated effector memory CD45RA+ cells. Source material: naive CD8+ T cells sorted from blood. The receptors come from a young man in good health.

The rearrangement links TRBV28 to TRBJ2-1; maybe TRBD2 (6 bases). The CDR3 totals 13 residues. With 10 bases removed from V and 11 bases from J, the gap between germline ends came to 21 bases. Germline CDR1 MDHEN, CDR2 SYDVKM. This chain's CDR3 is CATSGTLRFKQFF. The CDR3 nucleotides read TGTGCCACCTCTGGGACTCTCCGATTTAAGCAGTTCTTC.

V and J are TRBV11-2 and TRBJ2-1; 10 bases map to TRBD2. This CDR3 has 18 amino acids. The V segment lost 1 base and the J segment 0 bases; nucleotides outside the gene matches: 6. Germline V CDR1 and CDR2: SGHAT, FQNNGV. In DNA, the CDR3 is TGTGCCAGCAGCTTAGGACTAGCGGGCGTAACCTCCTACAATGAGCAGTTCTTC. It codes for CASSLGLAGVTSYNEQFF.

The chain couples TRBV29-1 to TRBJ2-1; D tentatively reads TRBD1 or TRBD2 (5 bases each). Germline loops: CDR1 SQVTM, CDR2 ANQGSEA. The V gene lost 1 base and the J gene lost 5 bases, with 15 bases spanning the gap. The CDR3 spans 15 residues. In DNA form, the CDR3 reads TGCAGCGTTGAAGGGGGGACGGGGCTTAACAATGAGCAGTTCTTC. Amino acids: CSVEGGTGLNNEQFF.

This sequence joins TRBV9 and TRBJ2-5; 7 bases match TRBD1. J lost 2 bases, V lost 1 base, and 2 bases had no gene match. Germline CDR1 SGDLS, CDR2 YYNGEE. The CDR3 totals 14 residues. The chain's CDR3 is CASSVRGLQETQYF. In DNA form, the CDR3 reads TGTGCCAGCAGCGTAAGGGGGCTACAAGAGACCCAGTACTTC.

V and J are TRBV7-3 and TRBJ1-2; 9 bases are shared with TRBD1. Germline trimming cut 2 bases from V and 7 bases from J; bases unmatched to any gene: 2. The germline V gene has CDR1 SGHTA and CDR2 FQGTGA. There are 13 residues in the CDR3. Written as DNA, the CDR3 is TGTGCCAGCAGCTTAGGGACAGGGAGTGGCTACACCTTC. It translates to CASSLGTGSGYTF.

V and J are TRBV2 and TRBJ1-1; 8 bases line up with TRBD1. Germline values: CDR1 SNHLY, CDR2 FYNNEI. The CDR3 runs 13 residues. V was pared by 6 bases and J by 6 bases, with 6 bases of the junction left unmatched. CDR3 bases: TGTGCCAGCAGCGGACAGGGTACGGCTGAAGCTTTCTTT. Protein sequence: CASSGQGTAEAFF.

This chain uses TRBV4-2 with TRBJ2-7, with 14 bases lining up with TRBD2. V gave up 1 base and J gave up 3 bases; unmatched junction bases: 2. The CDR3 spans 16 residues. The germline CDR1 and CDR2 sequences are LGHNA and YNFKEQ. CDR3 in DNA: TGTGCCAGCAGCCAAGGGGGGACTAGCGGGAGCTACGAGCAGTACTTC. Encoded protein: CASSQGGTSGSYEQYF.

The rearrangement joins TRBV2 to TRBJ2-7; 7 bases align to TRBD1. The germline V gene encodes CDR1 SNHLY and CDR2 FYNNEI. With V trimmed by 8 bases and J by 0 bases, 7 bases remained unmatched. The CDR3 runs 14 residues. DNA for the CDR3: TGTGCCAGCCAACCCTGGGACAGCTCCTACGAGCAGTACTTC. It translates to CASQPWDSSYEQYF.

V gene TRBV7-8 combines with J gene TRBJ2-5, with D unclear. The CDR3 has 16 amino acids. The germline gives CDR1 SGHVS, CDR2 FQNEAQ. V lost 0 bases, J lost 5 bases, and 16 bases lay in between. The CDR3 here is CASSLAQPQLEETQYF. The CDR3 DNA follows: TGTGCCAGCAGCTTAGCGCAACCTCAGCTGGAGGAGACCCAGTACTTC.

The J gene is TRBJ1-4, the V gene TRBV4-1; 7 bases are a match to TRBD1. The CDR3 loop spans 18 amino acids. CDR1 is MGHRA, CDR2 YSYEKL, per germline. V dropped 0 bases and J dropped 5; count of bases not matched to a gene: 12. As DNA, the CDR3 is TGCGCCAGCAGCCAAGATGGTCCCCTGCAGGGACAGAATGAAAAACTGTTTTTT. Encoded protein: CASSQDGPLQGQNEKLFF.

The chain uses TRBV19 and TRBJ2-7; 11 nucleotides agree with TRBD1. This CDR3 comprises 13 residues. CDR1 is LNHDA, CDR2 SQIVND, per germline (reference sequence). J lost 1 base, V lost 10 bases, and 3 bases had no gene match. In nucleotides, the CDR3 is TGTGCCACGCGGGACAGGGGGTCCTACGAGCAGTACTTC. It is translated as CATRDRGSYEQYF.

To note about this clone: The same CDR3 can be traced to other DNA sequences in this sample. V and J are TRBV5-6 and TRBJ2-7; perhaps TRBD2 as D (5 bases). V was trimmed by 0 bases and J by 0 bases, leaving 10 bases between them. The CDR3 runs 15 residues. CDR1 is SGHDT and CDR2 is YYEEEE in the germline V gene. The CDR3 region is CASSLGGPSSYEQYF. In DNA, the CDR3 is TGTGCCAGCAGCTTGGGCGGGCCCAGCTCCTACGAGCAGTACTTC.

The genes are TRBV27 and TRBJ2-3; TRBD2 matches 13 bases. Germline V lookup: CDR1 MNHEY, CDR2 SMNVEV (reference sequence). The CDR3 has 16 amino acids. V was clipped by 8 bases and J by 5 bases; unmatched bases: 10. This CDR3 is CASSSAGLAGEDTQYF. The CDR3 DNA reads as TGTGCCAGCTCCTCAGCAGGACTAGCGGGAGAAGATACGCAGTATTTT.

The V call is TRBV28, the J call TRBJ1-4; D ambiguous. Deletions cut 5 bases from V and 7 bases from J, with 14 bases between. The germline V gene encodes CDR1 MDHEN and CDR2 SYDVKM. The CDR3 is 14 amino acids. The CDR3 DNA reads as TGTGCCAGCAGTCAATCGATGATGGGTGAAAAACTGTTTTTT. It specifies CASSQSMMGEKLFF.

In this sample, this clone turned up once. V is TRBV4-3 and J is TRBJ2-1; 7 nucleotides match TRBD1. J gave up 1 base and V 8 bases, and 8 bases lay outside the gene matches. CDR1 LGHNA and CDR2 YSLEER come from the germline V gene. The CDR3 contains 15 residues. CDR3 loop: CASGRDRASYNEQFF. DNA for the CDR3: TGCGCCAGCGGACGAGACAGGGCATCCTACAATGAGCAGTTCTTC.

The CDR3 loop is CASTPRGARETQYF. The DNA for the CDR3 is TGTGCCAGCACCCCCCGGGGGGCCAGAGAGACCCAGTACTTC. The chain combines TRBV28 with TRBJ2-5, with D possibly TRBD2 on 7 matching bases. CDR3 length: 14 residues. V lost 7 bases to trimming and J lost 4 bases, with 16 bases between them. Germline CDR1 is MDHEN and CDR2 is SYDVKM.

V usage is TRBV19 and J usage is TRBJ2-1; no clear D gene. V lost 4 bases to trimming and J lost 8 bases, with 15 bases between them. This CDR3 spans 14 amino acids. CDR1 is LNHDA, CDR2 SQIVND, per germline (reference sequence). CDR3 coding DNA: TGTGCCAGTAGTACAAGGGCCCTCGGAGATGAGCAGTTCTTC. It codes for CASSTRALGDEQFF.

The chain carries TRBV21-1 and TRBJ2-7. TRBV21-1 is a documented pseudogene. The CDR3 spans 12 residues. CDR3 region: CASSKERYEQYF. DNA of the CDR3: TGTGCCAGCAGCAAAGAAAGATACGAGCAGTACTTC.

V and J are TRBV27 and TRBJ1-1, with D possibly TRBD1 on 5 matching bases. Germline V gene sequence: CDR1 MNHEY, CDR2 SMNVEV (reference sequence). V was clipped by 4 bases and J by 7 bases, with 19 bases between them. This CDR3 spans 15 amino acids. The DNA of the CDR3 is TGTGCCAGCAGTTACACCGGGACGGGTAGGGATGAAGCTTTCTTT. This sequence encodes CASSYTGTGRDEAFF.

The chain employs TRBV28 and TRBJ1-5; tentative D call: TRBD1 (6 bases). The CDR3 spans 14 residues. Germline V CDR1 and CDR2: MDHEN, SYDVKM. V gave up 5 bases and J gave up 7 bases, with 15 bases separating them. CDR3 protein: CASSHQDSWQPQHF. The CDR3 nucleotides read TGTGCCAGCAGTCATCAGGACAGTTGGCAGCCCCAGCATTTT.

CDR3 sequence (DNA): TGCGCCAGCAGTGGTCTAGCGGGAGGGCCGACCACCGGGGAGCTGTTTTTT. This codes for CASSGLAGGPTTGELFF. The chain carries TRBV10-2 and TRBJ2-2; 12 positions agree with TRBD2. Germline CDR1 reads WSHSY; CDR2 reads SAAADI. The CDR3 is made up of 17 amino acids. The trim removed 4 bases at V and 4 bases at J, leaving 7 bases unmatched.

CDR3 coding DNA: TGCGCCAGCAGCCAAGTCACAGGGACGGATGGCTACACCTTC. Translated, it gives CASSQVTGTDGYTF. The rearrangement joins TRBV4-1 to TRBJ1-2; weak D call: TRBD1 (6 bases). V was clipped by 1 base and J by 6 bases, with 12 bases between them. Germline-derived CDR1 and CDR2 are MGHRA and YSYEKL. The CDR3 is 14 residues long.

This chain links TRBV7-9 with TRBJ2-2; D gene unclear. This CDR3 has 15 amino acids. Germline CDR1 reads SEHNR; CDR2 reads FQNEAQ (reference sequence). Trimming took off 5 bases at V and 4 bases at J, with 14 bases between the two ends. The CDR3 DNA reads as TGTGCCAGCAGCCTCGGGCTGCCTCGCACCGGGGAGCTGTTTTTT. It encodes CASSLGLPRTGELFF.

This chain connects TRBV2 to TRBJ1-2, with D possibly being TRBD1 (6 bases). With 8 bases removed from V and 8 bases from J, the gap between germline ends came to 15 bases. The CDR3 consists of 12 residues. Germline V gene sequence: CDR1 SNHLY, CDR2 FYNNEI. The DNA of the CDR3 is TGTGCCAGCCCTGGGGGCGTGAGAGGCTACACCTTC. Protein product: CASPGGVRGYTF.

The V and J genes are TRBV7-8 and TRBJ1-2; the D gene is possibly TRBD1 (6 bases). The V gene's germline CDR1 is SGHVS and CDR2 FQNEAQ. V was pared by 5 bases and J by 2 bases, with 9 bases between. CDR3 length: 13 residues. CDR3 sequence reads: CASSVTGNYGYTF. Here the CDR3 DNA reads TGTGCCAGCAGCGTAACAGGGAACTATGGCTACACCTTC.